Here is one T cell receptor beta chain with its context. These data originate in a study of blood T cell repertoires in COVID-19. Study-level information: COVID-19 samples, acute and convalescent, were from the United States, Italy and Spain. In each case, the material was cDNA or gDNA derived from T cells, B-cell-depleted T cells, or PBMCs.

The authors' processing: Nucleated cell counts were estimated from reference gene primer amplification. Assay: immunoSEQ multiplex PCR; the TCRdb copy retains only in-frame clones and omits some. The DNA gave D and trimming, while V, J and clone size come from that table. The profile shows about 130,000 clones, approximately 89% of them singletons. Germline CDR1 is SGHKS and CDR2 is YYEKEE (reference sequence). Trimming left V 0 bases short and J 0 bases short, with 16 bases between. This CDR3 comprises 18 residues. Material: peripheral blood. The sequence was obtained from a woman at least 80 years old with COVID-19, enrolled during active disease. The V call is TRBV5-5, the J call TRBJ2-1; tentatively, D is TRBD2 (5 bases). CDR3 protein: CASSLGLGLGSSYNEQFF. For the CDR3, the DNA is TGTGCCAGCAGCTTGGGGCTGGGTTTGGGGAGCTCCTACAATGAGCAGTTCTTC. Using reference TRBV5-5 and TRBJ2-1 for the parts outside the CDR3, the full variable domain is DAGVTQSPTHLIKTRGQQVTLRCSPISGHKSVSWYQQVLGQGPQFIFQYYEKEERGRGNFPDRFSARQFPNYSSELNVNALLLGDSALYLCASSLGLGLGSSYNEQFFGPGTRLTVL.